This T cell receptor (beta chain) was sequenced during a study of T cells of healthy individuals. This CDR3 is 14 amino acids long. V was clipped by 5 bases and J by 5 bases, with 16 bases between them. The V gene's germline CDR1 is SQVTM and CDR2 ANQGSEA. TCRdb reprocessed the 5' RACE reads via MiXCR and lists one record per CDR3 protein. There are about 60,000 distinct CDR3 sequences in the sample; roughly 15% occur only once, and approximately 4.6% lies in the top ten. This clonotype was observed many times. This TCR was sampled from a human donor in good health. The chain combines TRBV29-1 with TRBJ1-5, with a possible D match to TRBD1 (6 bases). This chain's CDR3 is CSVQFGGQDQPQHF. The CDR3 bases are TGCAGCGTTCAATTTGGGGGCCAGGATCAGCCCCAGCATTTT.